This T cell receptor beta chain was identified during a study of molecular identifiers for immune sequencing clone quantification. Concerning this clonotype: What it recognizes is unknown.

MiXCR, run by TCRdb on the PCR reads, gives a single entry per CDR3 protein. The sample records more than 450,000 distinct CDR3 sequences, about 26% being singletons. The CDR3 has 13 amino acids. Germline values: CDR1 MDHEN, CDR2 SYDVKM. The ends were cut back, 4 bases at V and 6 bases at J, with 10 bases in the middle. Findings and caveats of the study: Spiked Jurkat TCR RNA equal to one cell could reportedly be picked out among some 1 million naive cells.

The clonotype comes from a human donor in good health. Some libraries in this study had Jurkat cell RNA spiked in. This chain joins TRBV28 and TRBJ2-1, with D perhaps TRBD1 (6 bases). The sequenced sample consisted of naive CD8+ T cells from blood, with Jurkat cell RNA spiked in. Subset defined: FACS-sorted CD8+CD4-CCR7+CD45RA+ naive T cells. The CDR3 spells CASSYRAGNEQFF. The CDR3 DNA reads TGTGCCAGCAGTTACAGGGCTGGCAATGAGCAGTTCTTC.